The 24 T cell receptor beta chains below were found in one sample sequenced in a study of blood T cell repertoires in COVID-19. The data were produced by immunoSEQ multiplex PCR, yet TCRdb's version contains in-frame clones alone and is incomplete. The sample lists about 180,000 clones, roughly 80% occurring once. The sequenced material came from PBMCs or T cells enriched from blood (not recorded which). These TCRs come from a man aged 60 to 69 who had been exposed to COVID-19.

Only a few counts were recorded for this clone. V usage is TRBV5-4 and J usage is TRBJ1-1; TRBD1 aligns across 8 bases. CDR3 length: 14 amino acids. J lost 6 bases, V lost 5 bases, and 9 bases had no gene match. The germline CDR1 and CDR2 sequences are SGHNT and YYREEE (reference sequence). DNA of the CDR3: TGTGCCAGCAGGGCGACAGGGGACCTAGCTGAAGCTTTCTTT. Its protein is CASRATGDLAEAFF. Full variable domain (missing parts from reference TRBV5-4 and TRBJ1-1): ETGVTQSPTHLIKTRGQQVTLRCSSQSGHNTVSWYQQALGQGPQFIFQYYREEENGRGNFPPRFSGLQFPNYSSELNVNALELDDSALYLCASRATGDLAEAFFGQGTRLTVV.

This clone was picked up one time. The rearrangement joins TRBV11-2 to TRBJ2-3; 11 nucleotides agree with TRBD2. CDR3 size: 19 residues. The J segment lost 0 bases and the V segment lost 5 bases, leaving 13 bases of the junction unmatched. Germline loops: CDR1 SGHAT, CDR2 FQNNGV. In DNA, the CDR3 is TGTGCCAGCAGCCGCCTCCGGGGACTAGCGGTAGTTAGCACAGATACGCAGTATTTT. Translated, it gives CASSRLRGLAVVSTDTQYF.

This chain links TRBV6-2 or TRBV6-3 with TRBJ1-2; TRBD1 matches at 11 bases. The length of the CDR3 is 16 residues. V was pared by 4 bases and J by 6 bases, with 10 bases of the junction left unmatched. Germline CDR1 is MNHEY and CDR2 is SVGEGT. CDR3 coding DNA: TGTGCCAGCAGTTTTAATCCCAGGGGACAGGGGGATGGCTACACCTTC. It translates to CASSFNPRGQGDGYTF.

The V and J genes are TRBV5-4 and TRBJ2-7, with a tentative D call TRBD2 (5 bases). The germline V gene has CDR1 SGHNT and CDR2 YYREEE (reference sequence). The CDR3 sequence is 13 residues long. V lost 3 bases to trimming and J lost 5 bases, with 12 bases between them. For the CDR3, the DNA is TGTGCCAGCAGCTCGAGGGTAGTTGACGAGCAGTACTTC. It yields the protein CASSSRVVDEQYF.

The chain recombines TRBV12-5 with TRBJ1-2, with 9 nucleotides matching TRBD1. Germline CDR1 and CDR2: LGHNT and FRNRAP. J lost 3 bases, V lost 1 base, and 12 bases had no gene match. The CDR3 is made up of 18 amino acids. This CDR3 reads CASGLATGTGYYYYGYTF. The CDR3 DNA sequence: TGTGCTAGTGGTTTGGCGACCGGGACAGGGTATTATTACTATGGCTACACCTTC. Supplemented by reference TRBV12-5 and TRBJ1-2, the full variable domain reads DARVTQTPRHKVTEMGQEVTMRCQPILGHNTVFWYRQTMMQGLELLAYFRNRAPLDDSGMPKDRFSAEMPDATLATLKIQPSEPRDSAVYFCASGLATGTGYYYYGYTFGSGTRLTVV.

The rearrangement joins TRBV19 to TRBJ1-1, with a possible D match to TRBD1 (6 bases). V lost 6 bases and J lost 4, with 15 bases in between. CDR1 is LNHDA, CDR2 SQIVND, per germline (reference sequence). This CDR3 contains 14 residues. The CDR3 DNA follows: TGTGCCAGTAGCGTACAGGGAAGGGGCACTGAAGCTTTCTTT. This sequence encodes CASSVQGRGTEAFF.

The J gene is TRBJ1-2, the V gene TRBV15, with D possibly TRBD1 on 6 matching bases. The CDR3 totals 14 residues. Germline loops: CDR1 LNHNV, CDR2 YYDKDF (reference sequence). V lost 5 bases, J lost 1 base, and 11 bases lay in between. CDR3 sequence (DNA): TGTGCCACCAGCCCGGGGGGCGGTAACTATGGCTACACCTTC. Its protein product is CATSPGGGNYGYTF.

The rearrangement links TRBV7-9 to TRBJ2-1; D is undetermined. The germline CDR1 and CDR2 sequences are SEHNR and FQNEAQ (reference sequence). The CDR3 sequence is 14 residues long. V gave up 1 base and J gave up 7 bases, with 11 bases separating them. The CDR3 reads CASSLGLVRNEQFF. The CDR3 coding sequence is TGTGCCAGCAGCTTAGGTCTAGTAAGGAATGAGCAGTTCTTC.

CDR3 loop: CASSENRGNEQFF. The CDR3 nucleotides read TGTGCCAGCTCAGAGAACAGGGGCAATGAGCAGTTCTTC. The V and J genes are TRBV18 and TRBJ2-1, with 7 bases that match TRBD1. Germline CDR1 and CDR2: KGHSH and LQKENI. V lost 5 bases and J lost 6; bases outside the gene matches: 4. This CDR3 has 13 residues.

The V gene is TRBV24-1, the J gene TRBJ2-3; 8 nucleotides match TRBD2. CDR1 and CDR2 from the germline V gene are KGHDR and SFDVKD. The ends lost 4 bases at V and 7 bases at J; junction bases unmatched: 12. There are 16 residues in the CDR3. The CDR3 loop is CATSDPQAGERHTQYF. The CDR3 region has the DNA TGTGCCACCAGTGACCCTCAAGCGGGAGAACGACATACGCAGTATTTT.

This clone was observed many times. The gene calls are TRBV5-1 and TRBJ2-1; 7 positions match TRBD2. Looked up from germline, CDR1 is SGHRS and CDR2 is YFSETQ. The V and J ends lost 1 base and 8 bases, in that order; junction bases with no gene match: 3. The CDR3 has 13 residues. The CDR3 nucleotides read TGCGCCAGCAGCTTGACTAGCGACCATGAGCAGTTCTTC. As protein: CASSLTSDHEQFF.

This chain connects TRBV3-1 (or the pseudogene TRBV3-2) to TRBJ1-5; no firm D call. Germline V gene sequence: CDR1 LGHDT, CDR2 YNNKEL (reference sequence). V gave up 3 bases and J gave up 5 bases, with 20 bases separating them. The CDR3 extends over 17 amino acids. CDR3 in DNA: TGTGCCAGCAGCCACAGTCAGGAAGATGCCCTGGATCAGCCCCAGCATTTT. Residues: CASSHSQEDALDQPQHF.

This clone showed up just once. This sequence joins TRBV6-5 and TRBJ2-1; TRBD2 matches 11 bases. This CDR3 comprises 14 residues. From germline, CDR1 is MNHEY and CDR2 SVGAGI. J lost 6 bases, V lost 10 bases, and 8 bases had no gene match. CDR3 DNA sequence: TGTGCCATCCAACTAGCGGGAGTTATCAATGAGCAGTTCTTC. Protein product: CAIQLAGVINEQFF.

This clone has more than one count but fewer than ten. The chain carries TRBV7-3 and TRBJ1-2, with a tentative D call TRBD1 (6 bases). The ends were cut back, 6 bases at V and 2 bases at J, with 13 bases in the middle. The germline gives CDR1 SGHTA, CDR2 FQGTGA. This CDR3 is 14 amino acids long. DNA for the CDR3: TGTGCCAGCAGTCCGGACAGCTTAAACTATGGCTACACCTTC. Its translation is CASSPDSLNYGYTF. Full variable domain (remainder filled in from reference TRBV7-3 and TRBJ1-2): GAGVSQTPSNKVTEKGKYVELRCDPISGHTALYWYRQSLGQGPEFLIYFQGTGAADDSGLPNDRFFAVRPEGSVSTLKIQRTERGDSAVYLCASSPDSLNYGYTFGSGTRLTVV.

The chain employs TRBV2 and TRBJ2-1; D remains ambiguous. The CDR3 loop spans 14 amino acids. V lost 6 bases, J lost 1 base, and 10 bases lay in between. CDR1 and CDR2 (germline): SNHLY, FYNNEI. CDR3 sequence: CASRFEVSYNEQFF. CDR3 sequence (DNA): TGTGCCAGCAGGTTTGAGGTATCCTACAATGAGCAGTTCTTC.

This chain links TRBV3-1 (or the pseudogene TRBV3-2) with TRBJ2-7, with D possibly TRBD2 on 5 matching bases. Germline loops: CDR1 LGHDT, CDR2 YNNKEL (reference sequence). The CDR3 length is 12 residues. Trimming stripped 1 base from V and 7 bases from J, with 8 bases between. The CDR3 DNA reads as TGTGCCAGCAGCCAAGCTAGCCATGAGCAGTACTTC. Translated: CASSQASHEQYF.

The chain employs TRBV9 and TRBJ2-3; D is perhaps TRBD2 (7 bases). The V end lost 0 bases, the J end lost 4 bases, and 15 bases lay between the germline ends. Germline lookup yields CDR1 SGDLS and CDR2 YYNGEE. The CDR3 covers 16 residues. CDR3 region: CASSVAAGAGADTQYF. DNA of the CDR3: TGTGCCAGCAGCGTAGCGGCGGGAGCAGGGGCAGATACGCAGTATTTT.

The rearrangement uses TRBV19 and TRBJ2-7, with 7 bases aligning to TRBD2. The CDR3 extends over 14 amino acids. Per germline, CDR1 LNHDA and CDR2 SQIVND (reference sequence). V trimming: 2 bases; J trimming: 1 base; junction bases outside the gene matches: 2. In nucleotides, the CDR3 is TGTGCCAGTAGTATAATGGGGGGGTCCTACGAGCAGTACTTC. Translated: CASSIMGGSYEQYF.

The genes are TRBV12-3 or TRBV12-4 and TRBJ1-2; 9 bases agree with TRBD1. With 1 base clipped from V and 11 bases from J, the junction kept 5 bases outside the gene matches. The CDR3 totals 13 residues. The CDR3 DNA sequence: TGTGCCAGCAGTTTAGAAGCGACAGGGGGTTACACCTTC. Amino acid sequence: CASSLEATGGYTF.

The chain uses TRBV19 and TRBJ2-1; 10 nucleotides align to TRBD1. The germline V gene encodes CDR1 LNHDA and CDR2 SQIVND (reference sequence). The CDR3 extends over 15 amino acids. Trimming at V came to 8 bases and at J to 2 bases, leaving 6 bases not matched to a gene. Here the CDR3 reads CASGTGTGAYNEQFF. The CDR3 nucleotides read TGTGCCAGTGGGACCGGGACAGGGGCCTACAATGAGCAGTTCTTC.

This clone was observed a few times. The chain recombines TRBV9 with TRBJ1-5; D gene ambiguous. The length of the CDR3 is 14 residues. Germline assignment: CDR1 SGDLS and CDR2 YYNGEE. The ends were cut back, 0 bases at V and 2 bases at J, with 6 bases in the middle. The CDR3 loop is CASSVEGGNQPQHF. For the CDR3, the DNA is TGTGCCAGCAGCGTAGAGGGAGGCAATCAGCCCCAGCATTTT.

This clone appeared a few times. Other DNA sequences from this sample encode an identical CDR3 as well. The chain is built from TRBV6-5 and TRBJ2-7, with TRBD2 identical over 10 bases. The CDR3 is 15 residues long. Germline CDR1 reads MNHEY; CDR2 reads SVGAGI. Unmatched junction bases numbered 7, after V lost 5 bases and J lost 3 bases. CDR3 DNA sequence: TGTGCCAGCAGTCCCGGGCTAGCGGGAGTCTACGAGCAGTACTTC. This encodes CASSPGLAGVYEQYF.

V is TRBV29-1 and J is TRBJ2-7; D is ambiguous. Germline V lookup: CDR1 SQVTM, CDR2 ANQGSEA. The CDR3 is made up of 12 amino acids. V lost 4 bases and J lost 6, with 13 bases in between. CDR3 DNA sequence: TGCAGCGTTGCGAACTCCGTTGGCGAGCAGTACTTC. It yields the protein CSVANSVGEQYF.

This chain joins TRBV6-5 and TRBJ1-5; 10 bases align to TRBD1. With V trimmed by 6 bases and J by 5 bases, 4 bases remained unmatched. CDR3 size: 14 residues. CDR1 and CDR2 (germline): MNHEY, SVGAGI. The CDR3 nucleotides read TGTGCCAGCAGCAGGACAGGGGGTGATCAGCCCCAGCATTTT. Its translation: CASSRTGGDQPQHF.